This TCR beta chain was identified in a study of cytomegalovirus exposure and HLA in healthy donors. The wider study: In a later analysis, it was reported that the 110 or so validation repertoires had been produced on the same platform as the 550 to 850 repertoires belonging to the first cohort. Study-wide results and caveats: Reports indicated that the classifier achieved high specificity and sensitivity in diagnosing cytomegalovirus status. Cytomegalovirus association was listed for roughly 160 TCR beta chains.

Only in-frame clones appear in the TCRdb table, and some are missing; sequencing was by immunoSEQ multiplex PCR. Of 70,000 or so clones listed, 85% to 95% were seen once; the top ten hold 1.5% to 2%. Regarding this clone: Its antigen is undetermined.

This TCR came from a woman aged 18-29 years in good health and CMV-seropositive. The sequenced sample was PBMCs.

CDR3 in amino acids: CASSGWTDPSQETQYF. CDR3 coding DNA: TGTGCCAGCAGCGGATGGACAGATCCATCCCAAGAGACCCAGTACTTC. This sequence joins TRBV11-2 and TRBJ2-5; tentative D call: TRBD1 (6 bases). This CDR3 has 16 amino acids. Germline V gives CDR1 SGHAT, CDR2 FQNNGV. With 5 bases removed from V and 1 base from J, the gap between germline ends came to 17 bases. The full variable domain, with the rest looked up from reference TRBV11-2 and TRBJ2-5, is EAGVAQSPRYKIIEKRQSVAFWCNPISGHATLYWYQQILGQGPKLLIQFQNNGVVDDSQLPKDRFSAERLKGVDSTLKIQPAKLEDSAVYLCASSGWTDPSQETQYFGPGTRLLVL.